Reported below is one T cell receptor (beta chain). In the original processing: Reference gene primers were amplified, and this amplification served to estimate nucleated cell counts. Measured with immunoSEQ multiplex PCR; TCRdb has only the in-frame clones, and not every one. The V and J calls and clone size were taken over from that table, and D and trimming were inferred from the DNA. The data contain approximately 120,000 clones, 80% of them seen just once; the ten biggest clones take up more than 20%. The data were taken from a study of blood T cell repertoires in COVID-19. Study-wide background: The samples span acute and convalescent COVID-19 from the United States, Italy and Spain. T cells, B-cell-depleted T cells, or PBMCs provided the cDNA or gDNA that served as material.

This clonotype originated in a human donor in a cohort sampled during active COVID-19. The sequenced sample consisted of peripheral blood.

DNA for the CDR3: TGTGCCAGCAGCGGGACAGGGGACTACGAGCAGTACTTC. Protein sequence: CASSGTGDYEQYF. The V gene is TRBV2, the J gene TRBJ2-7, with TRBD1 matching 10 bases. The CDR3 extends over 13 amino acids. V dropped 6 bases and J dropped 3; count of bases not matched to a gene: 2. CDR1 and CDR2 (germline): SNHLY, FYNNEI.